Listed here are 24 T cell receptor beta chains from one sample, sequenced in a study of blood T cell repertoires in COVID-19. Profiling relied on immunoSEQ multiplex PCR, and the TCRdb table lists in-frame clones only, not all of them. The table has about 63,000 clones, around 83% seen once; the top ten hold about 6.7%. The sequenced sample consisted of peripheral blood. The source of these receptors is a human donor in a cohort sampled during active COVID-19.

The CDR3 here is CASSQDGWRVRSETQYF. As DNA, the CDR3 is TGTGCCAGCAGCCAAGACGGATGGAGGGTCAGGTCAGAGACCCAGTACTTC. The chain employs TRBV3-1 (or the pseudogene TRBV3-2) and TRBJ2-5; maybe TRBD2 (6 bases). V dropped 0 bases and J dropped 4 bases, with 18 bases sitting between them. This CDR3 spans 17 amino acids. Germline-derived CDR1 and CDR2 are LGHDT and YNNKEL (reference sequence).

This clone was recorded a few times. V usage is TRBV6-2 or TRBV6-3 and J usage is TRBJ2-1, with D perhaps TRBD2 (6 bases). This CDR3 contains 14 residues. Germline V gene lookup returns CDR1 MNHEY and CDR2 SVGEGT. Trimming stripped 2 bases from V and 6 bases from J, with 11 bases between. For the CDR3, the DNA is TGTGCCAGCAGTTACCGCGGGAAGGGCAATGAGCAGTTCTTC. It is translated as CASSYRGKGNEQFF.

The chain couples TRBV7-6 to TRBJ2-1; 11 bases are shared with TRBD2. Germline-derived CDR1 and CDR2 are SGHVS and FNYEAQ. This CDR3 contains 18 residues. The trim removed 3 bases at V and 6 bases at J, leaving 13 bases unmatched. CDR3 amino acids: CASSFPRGSGGAINEQFF. The DNA of the CDR3 is TGTGCCAGCAGCTTTCCCCGAGGTAGCGGGGGGGCCATCAATGAGCAGTTCTTC.

The chain couples TRBV9 to TRBJ2-3, with a possible D match to TRBD2 (5 bases). Trimming left V 3 bases short and J 6 bases short, with 17 bases between. The CDR3 is made up of 15 amino acids. The germline gives CDR1 SGDLS, CDR2 YYNGEE. The CDR3 here is CASSEGSRTGDTQYF. The CDR3 region has the DNA TGTGCCAGCAGCGAAGGGAGCAGGACTGGGGATACGCAGTATTTT.

J is TRBJ1-2 and V is TRBV2, with D hard to call. The CDR3 has 11 amino acids. Per the germline V gene, CDR1 is SNHLY and CDR2 is FYNNEI. V gave up 6 bases and J gave up 2 bases, with 4 bases separating them. CDR3 protein: CASRRNYGYTF. For the CDR3, the DNA is TGTGCCAGCAGGCGGAACTATGGCTACACCTTC.

This chain uses TRBV5-6 with TRBJ1-2; D remains unclear. The germline V and J ends were trimmed by 0 bases and 5 bases, with 11 bases remaining between them. Germline-derived CDR1 and CDR2 are SGHDT and YYEEEE. The CDR3 runs to 14 residues. For the CDR3, the DNA is TGTGCCAGCAGCTTGGGCAGAAACCCTTATGGCTACACCTTC. It yields the protein CASSLGRNPYGYTF.

This clone was seen a few times. CDR3 region: CASSLASDRGLGTGELFF. As DNA, the CDR3 is TGTGCCAGCAGCTTGGCTTCGGACAGGGGGCTTGGAACCGGGGAGCTGTTTTTT. The chain uses TRBV5-6 and TRBJ2-2; 11 bases fit TRBD1. V trimming: 0 bases; J trimming: 5 bases; junction bases outside the gene matches: 9. The CDR3 spans 18 residues. Germline assignment: CDR1 SGHDT and CDR2 YYEEEE.

The CDR3 DNA sequence: TGTGCCAGCTCAGGTTTGCAGGGATACCGCCAAGAGACCCAGTACTTC. It specifies CASSGLQGYRQETQYF. This chain links TRBV18 with TRBJ2-5; a weak D match, TRBD1 (5 bases). The ends were cut back, 5 bases at V and 1 base at J, with 17 bases in the middle. The germline gives CDR1 KGHSH, CDR2 LQKENI. This CDR3 spans 16 amino acids. Complete variable domain (other parts from reference TRBV18 and TRBJ2-5): NAGVMQNPRHLVRRRGQEARLRCSPMKGHSHVYWYRQLPEEGLKFMVYLQKENIIDESGMPKERFSAEFPKEGPSILRIQQVVRGDSAAYFCASSGLQGYRQETQYFGPGTRLLVL.

CDR3 in DNA: TGTGCCAGCAGCTTCAGGGGGGAGGAGACCCAGTACTTC. Translating it yields CASSFRGEETQYF. The rearrangement uses TRBV3-1 (or the pseudogene TRBV3-2) and TRBJ2-5, with D perhaps matching TRBD1 (7 bases). V dropped 5 bases and J dropped 5 bases, with 12 bases sitting between them. Germline assignment: CDR1 LGHDT and CDR2 YNNKEL (reference sequence). This CDR3 region has 13 residues.

The V and J genes are TRBV3-1 (or the pseudogene TRBV3-2) and TRBJ1-5; 8 bases align to TRBD1. Per the germline V gene, CDR1 is LGHDT and CDR2 is YNNKEL (reference sequence). The CDR3 spans 15 residues. V was clipped by 3 bases and J by 5 bases; unmatched bases: 6. CDR3 amino acids: CASSHGDRPYQPQHF. As DNA, the CDR3 is TGTGCCAGCAGCCACGGGGACAGGCCATATCAGCCCCAGCATTTT.

The chain links TRBV29-1 to TRBJ1-1, with no clear D. This CDR3 has 12 residues. Trimming took 1 base from V and 4 from J, leaving 7 bases between them. Germline CDR1 and CDR2: SQVTM and ANQGSEA. For the CDR3, the DNA is TGCAGCGTTGAAGGCAGCGGCACTGAAGCTTTCTTT. Amino acid sequence: CSVEGSGTEAFF.

This chain uses TRBV24-1 with TRBJ2-1; D may be TRBD2 (7 bases). V dropped 3 bases and J dropped 0 bases, with 14 bases sitting between them. The germline gives CDR1 KGHDR, CDR2 SFDVKD. There are 17 residues in the CDR3. CDR3 sequence (DNA): TGTGCCACCAGTGATGCGAAGGGGGGGAGCTCCTACAATGAGCAGTTCTTC. This translates into CATSDAKGGSSYNEQFF.

The gene calls are TRBV28 and TRBJ1-1, with D uncertain. This CDR3 spans 13 amino acids. Trimming removed 5 bases at V and 7 bases at J, with 14 bases between. Germline V CDR1 and CDR2: MDHEN, SYDVKM. CDR3 region: CASSKRVGFEAFF. CDR3 bases: TGTGCCAGCAGTAAACGGGTTGGTTTTGAAGCTTTCTTT.

CDR3 sequence reads: CASSLGTVGNTIYF. As DNA, the CDR3 is TGCGCCAGCAGCTTGGGGACAGTTGGAAACACCATATATTTT. This chain uses TRBV5-1 with TRBJ1-3; D possibly corresponds to TRBD1 (6 bases). V was shortened by 0 bases and J by 3 bases, with 7 bases between the two germline ends. Germline CDR1 reads SGHRS; CDR2 reads YFSETQ. This CDR3 has 14 residues.

The CDR3 nucleotides are TGTGCCAGTAGTGGGACAGGGGGAATGAACACTGAAGCTTTCTTT. Its translation is CASSGTGGMNTEAFF. This rearrangement joins TRBV19 to TRBJ1-1, with 11 nucleotides matching TRBD1. The CDR3 totals 15 residues. Germline V gives CDR1 LNHDA, CDR2 SQIVND (reference sequence). J was trimmed by 0 bases and V by 5 bases; bases with no gene match: 2.

The chain uses TRBV7-2 and TRBJ2-2; tentatively, D is TRBD1 (5 bases). Germline values: CDR1 SGHTA, CDR2 FQGNSA. The CDR3 has 13 amino acids. Deletions cut 3 bases from V and 4 bases from J, with 6 bases between. As DNA, the CDR3 is TGTGCCAGCAGCTTCAGGGTCACCGGGGAGCTGTTTTTT. Protein: CASSFRVTGELFF.

J is TRBJ1-2 and V is TRBV3-1 (or the pseudogene TRBV3-2); possible D gene TRBD1, 5 bases. The CDR3 has 14 residues. V was pared by 1 base and J by 8 bases, with 14 bases between. CDR1 and CDR2 from the germline V gene are LGHDT and YNNKEL (reference sequence). CDR3 region: CASSQAQEGPGYTF. The CDR3 DNA reads TGTGCCAGCAGCCAAGCTCAGGAGGGACCGGGCTACACCTTC.

This clone is a singleton in its sample. The sample carries other DNA sequences with the same CDR3. V is TRBV7-9 and J is TRBJ2-7; a possible D gene is TRBD2 (6 bases). This CDR3 spans 14 amino acids. CDR1 is SEHNR and CDR2 is FQNEAQ in the germline V gene (reference sequence). Trimming removed 1 base from V and 2 bases from J, with 9 bases in between. CDR3 region: CASSLGRGTYEQYF. DNA of the CDR3: TGTGCCAGCAGCTTAGGCCGGGGGACCTACGAGCAGTACTTC.

J is TRBJ2-4 and V is TRBV19; possibly TRBD1 for D (5 bases). CDR1 is LNHDA, CDR2 SQIVND, per germline (reference sequence). The CDR3 is 14 amino acids. V was shortened by 5 bases and J by 6 bases, with 14 bases between the two germline ends. The CDR3 loop reads CASSVGRQRNIQYF. In nucleotides, the CDR3 is TGTGCCAGTAGTGTGGGAAGACAGAGAAACATTCAGTACTTC.

V usage is TRBV14 and J usage is TRBJ1-2, with D unclear. Germline values: CDR1 SGHDN, CDR2 FVKESK. Trimming removed 0 bases from V and 4 bases from J, with 6 bases in between. The CDR3 sequence is 13 residues long. CDR3: CASSQDLVYGYTF. DNA for the CDR3: TGTGCCAGCAGCCAAGATCTAGTCTATGGCTACACCTTC. Drawing the rest from reference TRBV14 and TRBJ1-2, the complete variable domain is EAGVTQFPSHSVIEKGQTVTLRCDPISGHDNLYWYRRVMGKEIKFLLHFVKESKQDESGMPNNRFLAERTGGTYSTLKVQPAELEDSGVYFCASSQDLVYGYTFGSGTRLTVV.

This chain links TRBV29-1 with TRBJ2-7; 15 nucleotides align to TRBD2. Germline loops: CDR1 SQVTM, CDR2 ANQGSEA. V was pared by 6 bases and J by 6 bases, with 6 bases of the junction left unmatched. CDR3 length: 14 amino acids. CDR3: CSVVWTSGGGEQYF. CDR3 coding DNA: TGCAGCGTCGTTTGGACTAGCGGGGGGGGCGAGCAGTACTTC.

The V call is TRBV5-1, the J call TRBJ1-6; D unclear. Germline loops: CDR1 SGHRS, CDR2 YFSETQ. The V end was cut by 4 bases, the J end by 5 bases, with 10 bases between. This CDR3 comprises 14 residues. CDR3 amino acids: CASSTGDDNSPLHF. CDR3 nucleotide sequence: TGCGCCAGCAGCACGGGAGATGATAATTCACCCCTCCACTTT.

The chain joins TRBV12-3 or TRBV12-4 to TRBJ1-1; the D is unclear. The CDR3 spans 13 residues. Trimming left V 3 bases short and J 6 bases short, with 11 bases between. In DNA, the CDR3 is TGTGCCAGCAGTTTGATGTCGAGGGCTGAAGCTTTCTTT. Translated, it gives CASSLMSRAEAFF.

This chain links TRBV5-8 with TRBJ2-6; tentatively, D is TRBD1 (6 bases). CDR3 length: 16 residues. Germline V gene lookup returns CDR1 SGHTS and CDR2 YDEGEE. The ends were cut back, 4 bases at V and 2 bases at J, with 13 bases in the middle. The CDR3 is CASSQYRVTGANVLTF. The CDR3 region has the DNA TGTGCCAGCAGCCAGTACAGGGTGACTGGGGCCAACGTCCTGACTTTC.